The entry that follows covers one T cell receptor beta chain sequence. This clonotype was detected ten times or more. The target of this receptor is not known. No much larger clonotype is one base removed from it; base qualities were not supplied. The data were obtained in a study of regulatory T cells in long-lasting Graves disease (dated by TCRdb to about 2021). The study in broad terms: Patients with newly diagnosed Graves' disease had been on antithyroid drugs for under 3 months. Peripheral blood TCR sequencing and RNA sequencing compared persistent Graves' disease patients with newly diagnosed Graves' disease patients. The study was registered as a clinical trial and conducted in China. A total of about 33 samples underwent TCR sequencing, from about 13 patients with persistent Graves' disease and about 20 patients with newly diagnosed Graves' disease.

This specimen's time point label, per the study, means: newly diagnosed GD, antithyroid drugs for less than 3 months. For both TCR sequencing and RNA sequencing, RNA was extracted from PBMCs in TRIzol. The diagnosis of Graves' disease followed American Thyroid Association guidelines. Patients for the study were recruited at an endocrinology department in Xi'an, China. Each patient gave about 8.1 milliliters of peripheral blood, collected in an EDTA anticoagulant tube. Ficoll Paque Plus density gradient separation was used to isolate PBMCs, and no further T cell sorting was done. An Agilent 2100 Bioanalyzer and agarose gel were used to assess RNA quality, and a NanoDrop 2000 was used to measure RNA concentration. V is clipped by 6 bases and J by 2 bases, and the sequence between their germline boundaries is 11 bases long. Reading from cysteine to phenylalanine, the CDR3 counts 13 amino acids. The entry retains the CDR3 DNA only, 39 bases that are in frame from base 1. Sequences MNHEY (CDR1) and SVGAGI (CDR2) are obtained from the germline V gene.

The library was made by multiplex PCR. Sequencing took place on an Illumina HiSeq 4000. iRepertoire HTBI primers and Arm-PCR amplification of CDR3 regions were used to construct TCR beta libraries. PCR products were gel purified before sequencing. The study's own analysis went as follows. Across samples, roughly 60 TRBV and roughly 15 TRBJ segments were identified and used for gene usage analysis of CDR3 amino acid clonotypes. COPE and FqMerger were used to merge the filtered high-quality paired reads into contigs. BLAST was used to align contigs to IMGT TRBV, TRBD and TRBJ reference genes, and CDR3 was defined according to IMGT. Highly expanded clones were defined as clonotypes with a frequency above 0.1%. Shannon entropy served as the measure of repertoire diversity, while the Gini coefficient captured V-J evenness. Public clonotypes were defined as clonotypes shared by more than one individual. TCRdb redid the processing of the public reads, applying fastp at Q25 and MiXCR, and retained in-frame beta chains. Each CDR3 protein appears once, grouped with its most common genes and DNA. The V and J calls reflect TCRdb's pipeline rather than the authors' work. The sample table contains some 460,000 distinct CDR3 sequences; only one count was recorded for 16% of them. 10% to 15% of the sample is taken by the ten largest.

Findings and caveats that apply to the study as a whole: Peripheral blood alone was examined, since thyroid tissue, which constituted the primary lesion, could not be accessed. Patients with persistent disease shared more public clonotypes (approximately 2,500) than newly diagnosed patients did (nearly 1,000). Sequencing and analysis were limited to the TCR beta chain. The authors noted that the small sample size was a limitation that may lower accuracy. TRBV28, TRBJ1-2 and TRBJ2-5 were preferentially used in persistent disease, while TRBV20-1 and TRBJ2-1 were favored in newly diagnosed disease. Lower TCR Shannon entropy and fewer highly expanded clones were observed in persistent Graves' disease patients than in newly diagnosed patients, which suggested clonal expansion.

These data were likewise used in another study, on T cells in Graves' hyperthyroidism and ophthalmopathy. The second investigation adds: Graves' hyperthyroidism was defined as stable when no progression to ophthalmopathy occurred over 18 months of follow-up. Hyperthyroidism patients were newly diagnosed, with disease duration under 2 months, and aged 18 to 65 years. Any patient with an uncontrolled infection, another autoimmune disease, pregnancy or lactation was excluded. Diagnoses relied on clinical symptoms, serum thyroxine and TRAb, thyroid ultrasound and orbital computed tomography. For the first round of RT-PCR on the TCR CDR3, the HTBI primer set was used together with the Qiagen OneStep RT-PCR kit. Most expanded thyroid clonotypes (frequency above 0.001) were also detected in blood, suggesting blood repertoires may reflect thyroid immune responses. A 13 V-J signature model separated ophthalmopathy from stable hyperthyroidism, with approximately 87% sensitivity and about 81% specificity in cross-validation and 80%/75% in testing. During validation, the model predicted progression to ophthalmopathy a median of about 5.9 months ahead of onset, with around 71% sensitivity and 72.22% specificity. To identify distinguishing TCR V-J signatures, a discovery cohort of about 95 patients was used, comprising 43 with Graves' ophthalmopathy and around 57 with stable Graves' hyperthyroidism. Whether ophthalmopathy could be predicted prospectively was tested in an independent validation cohort made up of under 20 hyperthyroidism patients plus 17 patients who later progressed to ophthalmopathy. For training and testing, the 100 or so patients in the discovery cohort were randomly divided in a 7:3 ratio. In over five Graves' hyperthyroidism patients, the study also compared T-cell repertoires from thyroid tissue with T-cell repertoires from blood. Following sampling, methimazole starting at 30 mg daily was given to hyperthyroidism patients, and high-dose intravenous methylprednisolone was given to ophthalmopathy patients. Libraries were constructed in a second round of multiplex PCR, after which size selection and purification were carried out. The libraries were sequenced on an Illumina HiSeq2000 using paired-end 100 bp reads. SOAPnuke was used to process the raw data, throwing out any read that contained adapters or uncalled bases, had a mean Phred below 15, or lacked an exact constant-primer or identifier match. High-quality paired reads were merged with COPE v1.2.5, and unique nucleotide sequences were defined as clonotypes. Clonotypes were aligned to IMGT TRBV, TRBD and TRBJ reference segments using MiTCR v1.1. The analysis included only V-J combinations with a frequency above 0.0001, which together covered approximately 99% of the repertoires. A TCS score was defined as the ratio between F50 (clonal expansion) and ExV (chaos), using BLOSUM62-based TCRdist between CDR3 peptides within each V-J. Welch's t-statistics and random forest reduced roughly 540 V-J features to 13, which were used in a naive Bayes classifier (R e1071). Sample size was not statistically predetermined, and blinding of investigators to group allocation was not performed. The paper describes TCR Vbeta CDR3 sequencing of roughly 130 peripheral blood samples, made up of under 50 ophthalmopathy patients, 70 to 75 hyperthyroidism patients and some 17 progressor patients.

The clonotype originates from a man aged 40-55 years with Graves disease. Donor details come from another sample of the same person, matched by shared clones. The chain joins TRBV6-5 to TRBJ2-7; the D gene lacks a confident call. This specimen consisted of peripheral blood mononuclear cells (PBMCs), obtained at new diagnosis, from a patient treated with antithyroid drugs. The base sequence is TGTGCCAGCAGCTACCCCCCGGCCTACGAGCAGTACTTC. Its amino acids are CASSYPPAYEQYF.